A single sample gave rise to the 17 T cell receptor beta chains below, sequenced in a study of T-cell reconstitution after alpha-beta-depleted transplantation in children. A TCRbeta library incorporating unique molecular identifiers was prepared. TCRdb passed the PCR reads through MiXCR, listing each CDR3 protein once. The sample carries about 980,000 distinct CDR3 sequences, about 29% recorded once. The starting material was PBMCs, mostly from graft donor cells, obtained 360 days after TCRalphabeta/CD19-depleted stem cell transplant. All receptors derive from a boy in the first two years of life who had a stem cell transplant for SCID, so the T cells may come from the graft donor.

The chain joins TRBV7-8 to TRBJ2-3; D is undetermined. The V and J ends lost 6 bases and 1 base respectively, with 14 bases between them. The CDR3 sequence is 15 residues long. Germline V CDR1 and CDR2: SGHVS, FQNEAQ. The DNA of the CDR3 is TGTGCCAGCAGTTGGGAAACTCTGGGCACAGATACGCAGTATTTT. Amino acid sequence: CASSWETLGTDTQYF.

This clonotype was picked up a small number of times. V gene TRBV6-5 combines with J gene TRBJ2-6; TRBD1 is a possible D gene (5 bases). V was shortened by 4 bases and J by 0 bases, with 13 bases between the two germline ends. Germline V gene sequence: CDR1 MNHEY, CDR2 SVGAGI. This CDR3 is built from 17 residues. The CDR3 sequence is CASSSTGHFSGANVLTF. The DNA for the CDR3 is TGTGCCAGCAGTTCAACAGGACACTTCTCTGGGGCCAACGTCCTGACTTTC.

V is TRBV7-2 and J is TRBJ2-1; 8 positions match TRBD2. V shed 3 bases, J shed 4 bases, and the junction held 8 bases outside the gene matches. The CDR3 sequence is 16 residues long. Germline-derived CDR1 and CDR2 are SGHTA and FQGNSA. CDR3 in DNA: TGTGCCAGCAGCTTCAACAGCGGGGGCATTTACAATGAGCAGTTCTTC. This codes for CASSFNSGGIYNEQFF.

This clonotype was observed a few times. The chain uses TRBV5-1 and TRBJ2-3; D may be TRBD1 (5 bases). The CDR3 covers 16 residues. Trimming pared 1 base from V and 0 bases from J, leaving 12 bases between. Looked up from germline, CDR1 is SGHRS and CDR2 is YFSETQ. The CDR3 loop reads CASSLWAGSSTDTQYF. For the CDR3, the DNA is TGCGCCAGCAGCTTGTGGGCAGGGTCTAGCACAGATACGCAGTATTTT.

This clonotype was counted a few times. This chain links TRBV5-1 with TRBJ1-2; a weak D match, TRBD1 (6 bases). The CDR3 loop spans 14 amino acids. Trimming shortened V by 1 base and J by 8 bases, and 15 bases separated the two germline ends. Germline V CDR1 and CDR2: SGHRS, YFSETQ. CDR3 amino acids: CASSLIQGPNGYTF. In DNA, the CDR3 is TGCGCCAGCAGCTTGATACAGGGCCCCAACGGCTACACCTTC.

This clonotype was detected only a few times. The rearrangement joins TRBV6-2 or TRBV6-3 to TRBJ2-1; 8 nucleotides agree with TRBD2. With 2 bases clipped from V and 7 bases from J, the junction kept 7 bases outside the gene matches. CDR3 length: 15 amino acids. The germline gives CDR1 MNHEY, CDR2 SVGEGT. Here the CDR3 reads CASSYITGGPNEQFF. The CDR3 nucleotides are TGTGCCAGCAGTTACATTACGGGGGGGCCGAATGAGCAGTTCTTC.

J is TRBJ1-2 and V is TRBV9; D is ambiguous. The V gene lost 4 bases and the J gene lost 0 bases, with 16 bases spanning the gap. The CDR3 is 16 residues long. The germline gives CDR1 SGDLS, CDR2 YYNGEE. The CDR3 DNA follows: TGTGCCAGCAGCCGAGCGGGGAGGGCTGCTAACTATGGCTACACCTTC. The encoded protein is CASSRAGRAANYGYTF.

This clonotype has a handful of counts. The gene calls are TRBV12-3 or TRBV12-4 and TRBJ2-1, with 8 positions matching TRBD2. V shed 6 bases, J shed 5 bases, and the junction held 12 bases outside the gene matches. The CDR3 has 16 amino acids. DNA for the CDR3: TGTGCCAGCAGCCTCCGTTTCGGGGGGGCGAACAATGAGCAGTTCTTC. Its protein is CASSLRFGGANNEQFF.

This clonotype was counted a few times. The V call is TRBV20-1, the J call TRBJ1-1; 9 nucleotides match TRBD1. The trim removed 1 base at V and 1 base at J, leaving 7 bases unmatched. Per germline, CDR1 DFQATT and CDR2 SNEGSKA (reference sequence). The CDR3 has 16 amino acids. DNA for the CDR3: TGCAGTGCTAGAGGATTTGGGGGACAGGGGAACACTGAAGCTTTCTTT. Its protein is CSARGFGGQGNTEAFF.

This clonotype was seen a few times. V gene TRBV6-1 combines with J gene TRBJ1-5; the D gene is possibly TRBD1 (5 bases). CDR3 length: 14 residues. Deletions cut 8 bases from V and 3 bases from J, with 14 bases between. CDR1 is MNHNS and CDR2 is SASEGT in the germline V gene. DNA of the CDR3: TGTGCCAGCGGGGATTACAGGACCAATCAGCCCCAGCATTTT. It is translated as CASGDYRTNQPQHF.

The genes are TRBV29-1 and TRBJ1-1, with D possibly TRBD1 on 5 matching bases. From germline, CDR1 is SQVTM and CDR2 ANQGSEA. V was trimmed by 4 bases and J by 4 bases, leaving 16 bases between them. The CDR3 length is 14 residues. The CDR3 DNA reads as TGCAGCGTTGGGGACCCCTGGGTTGGCACTGAAGCTTTCTTT. Its translation: CSVGDPWVGTEAFF.

The chain links TRBV12-3 or TRBV12-4 to TRBJ2-4; D perhaps matches TRBD1 (7 bases). Trimming cost V 5 bases and J 1 base, with 15 bases left between them. The CDR3 length is 16 residues. CDR3: CASSAQGGLAKNIQYF. As DNA, the CDR3 is TGTGCCAGCAGTGCCCAGGGGGGTTTGGCCAAAAACATTCAGTACTTC.

This clonotype was recorded a few times. This chain joins TRBV7-2 and TRBJ1-1, with a possible D match to TRBD1 (5 bases). The CDR3 sequence is 15 residues long. Trimming took off 5 bases at V and 1 base at J, with 14 bases between the two ends. The germline CDR1 and CDR2 sequences are SGHTA and FQGNSA. The CDR3 reads CASSRRGTANTEAFF. DNA for the CDR3: TGTGCCAGCAGCCGACGAGGGACGGCGAACACTGAAGCTTTCTTT.

This chain links TRBV5-1 with TRBJ2-7, with D possibly matching TRBD1 (6 bases). The ends were cut back, 2 bases at V and 4 bases at J, with 13 bases in the middle. This CDR3 spans 14 amino acids. Germline V gives CDR1 SGHRS, CDR2 YFSETQ. Here the CDR3 reads CASSLRTAYYEQYF. The DNA of the CDR3 is TGCGCCAGCAGCTTACGGACAGCCTATTACGAGCAGTACTTC.

This clonotype was detected many times. The CDR3: CASSLAQGHEQFF. The DNA of the CDR3 is TGTGCCAGCAGCTTAGCGCAGGGACACGAGCAGTTCTTC. The V call is TRBV7-2, the J call TRBJ2-1, with D tentatively TRBD1 (6 bases). The CDR3 length is 13 residues. V dropped 0 bases and J dropped 10 bases, with 10 bases sitting between them. Germline V gene lookup returns CDR1 SGHTA and CDR2 FQGNSA. Looking up the rest from reference TRBV7-2 and TRBJ2-1 gives the full variable domain: GAGVSQSPSNKVTEKGKDVELRCDPISGHTALYWYRQSLGQGLEFLIYFQGNSAPDKSGLPSDRFSAERTGGSVSTLTIQRTQQEDSAVYLCASSLAQGHEQFFGPGTRLTVL.

This clonotype was recorded a few times. The V and J genes are TRBV4-3 and TRBJ2-1, with 9 positions matching TRBD1. Germline loops: CDR1 LGHNA, CDR2 YSLEER. CDR3 length: 16 amino acids. The ends lost 3 bases at V and 5 bases at J; junction bases unmatched: 8. For the CDR3, the DNA is TGCGCCAGCAGCCAGGATCCGGGACAGGGCAACAATGAGCAGTTCTTC. It codes for CASSQDPGQGNNEQFF.

The gene calls are TRBV7-3 and TRBJ2-5; TRBD1 matches at 8 bases. V lost 2 bases, J lost 5 bases, and 7 bases stayed unmatched. Germline CDR1 is SGHTA and CDR2 is FQGTGA. This CDR3 is 15 amino acids long. DNA for the CDR3: TGTGCCAGCAGCTTAGGGACAGGCCTACCGGAGACCCAGTACTTC. Residues: CASSLGTGLPETQYF.